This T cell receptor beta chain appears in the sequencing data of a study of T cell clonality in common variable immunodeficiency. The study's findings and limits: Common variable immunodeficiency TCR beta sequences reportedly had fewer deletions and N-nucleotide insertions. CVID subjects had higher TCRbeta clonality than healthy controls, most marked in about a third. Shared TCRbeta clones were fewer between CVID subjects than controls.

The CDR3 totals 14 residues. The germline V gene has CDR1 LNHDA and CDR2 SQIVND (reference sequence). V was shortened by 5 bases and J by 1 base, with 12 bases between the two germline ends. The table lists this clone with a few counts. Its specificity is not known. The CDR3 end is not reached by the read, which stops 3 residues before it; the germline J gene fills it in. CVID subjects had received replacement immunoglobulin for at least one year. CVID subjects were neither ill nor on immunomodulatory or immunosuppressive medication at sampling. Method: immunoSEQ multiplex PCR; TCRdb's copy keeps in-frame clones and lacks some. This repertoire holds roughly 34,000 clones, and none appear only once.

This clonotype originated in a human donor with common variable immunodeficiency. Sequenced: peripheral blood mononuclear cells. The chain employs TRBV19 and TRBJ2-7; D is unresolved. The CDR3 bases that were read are TGTGCCAGTAGTTCGTGGGCCTGGTCCTACGAG. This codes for CASSSWAWSYE. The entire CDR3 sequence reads CASSSWAWSYEQYF.